This TCR beta chain was recorded in a study of T cell responses to AZD1222 COVID-19 vaccine. Concerning this clone itself: The target antigen is unknown.

The data were produced by immunoSEQ multiplex PCR, yet TCRdb's version contains in-frame clones alone and is incomplete. The sample yields about 84,000 clones, over 80% seen once. Study-level points and caveats: Researchers took repertoire samples only after the peak T cell response had come. Unmutated variant regions are reportedly targeted by nearly half of spike-specific TCRs. Most donors were white British and more were female, and clonal diversity was possibly underestimated.

Specimen: peripheral blood, collected 28 days after the second AZD1222 dose. This sequence originates from an adult who received the AZD1222 COVID-19 vaccine.

The CDR3 loop reads CASSFHVAGGYNEQFF. DNA for the CDR3: TGTGCCAGCAGTTTCCATGTAGCGGGGGGCTACAATGAGCAGTTCTTC. The genes are TRBV28 and TRBJ2-1, with 10 positions matching TRBD2. V was clipped by 3 bases and J by 3 bases; unmatched bases: 5. The CDR3 extends over 16 amino acids. The germline gives CDR1 MDHEN, CDR2 SYDVKM.